A selection of T cell receptor beta chains follows, all from one sample in a study of blood T cells in healthy people across ages. In TCRdb, the 5' RACE reads were re-called with MiXCR into one record per CDR3 protein. The sample records over 1,500,000 distinct CDR3 sequences, around half being singletons. Sequencing used blood. All receptors derive from a middle-aged woman in good health. Each CDR3 is given with its conserved first and last residue. D genes are given only for firm matches. The size of a clone is reported for some rows only, either as once, few or many, or as a class for expanded clones.

J,D,V,size,CDR3,DNA
TRBJ2-3,TRBD1,TRBV10-2,few,CASSEQGLNTQYF,TGCGCCAGCAGTGAACAGGGGTTGAATACGCAGTATTTT
TRBJ2-3,TRBD2,TRBV7-9,few,CASSPTLAGNTDTQYF,TGTGCCAGCAGCCCGACCCTAGCGGGAAACACAGATACGCAGTATTTT
TRBJ2-1,.,TRBV5-1,few,CASSSVPRLDSNEQFF,TGCGCCAGCAGCTCCGTACCCCGACTCGACAGCAATGAGCAGTTCTTC
TRBJ2-3,TRBD2,TRBV5-1,.,CASSFRAVGTSGADTQYF,TGCGCCAGCAGCTTTCGGGCCGTCGGGACTAGCGGGGCAGATACGCAGTATTTT
TRBJ2-3,TRBD1,TRBV20-1,.,CSLWTGRTDTQYF,TGCAGCCTTTGGACAGGGCGCACAGATACGCAGTATTTT
TRBJ2-7,TRBD1,TRBV20-1,few,CSAREPGQRSYEQYF,TGCAGTGCTAGAGAACCGGGACAGCGTTCCTACGAGCAGTACTTC
TRBJ1-2,.,TRBV4-2,.,CASSQDQGVANYGYTF,TGTGCCAGCAGCCAAGATCAAGGAGTAGCTAACTATGGCTACACCTTC
TRBJ2-1,TRBD2,TRBV9,.,CASSVQGGLAGQMGYNEQFF,TGTGCCAGCAGCGTCCAAGGGGGACTAGCGGGCCAAATGGGGTACAATGAGCAGTTCTTC
TRBJ2-7,.,TRBV20-1,few,CSAREDRLYEQYF,TGCAGTGCTAGAGAAGACAGGCTCTACGAGCAGTACTTC
TRBJ2-3,TRBD1,TRBV7-3,few,CASSLGTGTGGDTQYF,TGTGCCAGCAGCTTAGGGACCGGGACAGGGGGCGATACGCAGTATTTT
TRBJ2-5,TRBD2,TRBV6-2/TRBV6-3,few,CASSSGTTIQETQYF,TGTGCCAGCAGTTCCGGGACTACTATCCAAGAGACCCAGTACTTC
TRBJ2-7,.,TRBV20-1,once,CSARDVLGDPYEQYF,TGCAGTGCTAGAGATGTACTAGGGGACCCGTACGAGCAGTACTTC
TRBJ1-2,.,TRBV28,.,CASNGGRGYGYTF,TGTGCCAGCAACGGTGGCAGGGGTTATGGCTACACCTTC
TRBJ2-5,TRBD2,TRBV27,.,CASAREGKETQYF,TGTGCCAGCGCGAGGGAGGGGAAAGAGACCCAGTACTTC
TRBJ1-4,.,TRBV6-2/TRBV6-3,.,CASSRGQTTNEKLFF,TGTGCCAGCAGTCGAGGACAAACAACTAATGAAAAACTGTTTTTT
TRBJ2-7,.,TRBV11-2,.,CASSQQIYYEQYF,TGTGCCAGCAGCCAACAGATTTACTACGAGCAGTACTTC
TRBJ2-1,TRBD2,TRBV20-1,few,CSARTSGGFYEQFF,TGCAGTGCTAGGACTAGCGGGGGTTTTTATGAGCAGTTCTTC
TRBJ2-5,TRBD2,TRBV5-6,.,CASSLVGSGGHGDEQYF,TGTGCCAGCAGCTTGGTTGGTAGCGGGGGCCACGGGGATGAGCAGTACTTC
TRBJ1-5,TRBD1,TRBV6-6,.,CASSPARGQGGGQPQHF,TGTGCCAGCAGTCCGGCAAGAGGACAGGGAGGCGGTCAGCCCCAGCATTTT
TRBJ2-1,.,TRBV7-2,few,CASSFDDNEQFF,TGTGCCAGCAGCTTTGATGACAATGAGCAGTTCTTC
TRBJ2-7,.,TRBV10-3,many,CAISEGAPLSYEQYF,TGTGCCATCAGTGAGGGGGCCCCCCTCTCTTACGAGCAGTACTTC
TRBJ2-3,.,TRBV7-9,.,CASSQVRVGTDTQYF,TGTGCCAGCAGCCAGGTACGAGTTGGAACAGATACGCAGTATTTT
TRBJ1-2,.,TRBV27,.,CASRFTGGLYYGYTF,TGTGCCAGCAGATTTACCGGGGGGCTGTACTATGGCTACACCTTC
TRBJ1-1,.,TRBV7-2,.,CASSLTPRHVGAEAFF,TGTGCCAGCAGCTTAACACCACGACATGTGGGGGCTGAAGCTTTCTTT
TRBJ1-5,.,TRBV6-5,few,CASNVKPYSNQPQHF,TGTGCCAGCAACGTGAAGCCGTATAGCAATCAGCCCCAGCATTTT
TRBJ1-1,TRBD1,TRBV6-5,.,CASSSWTGFRTEAFF,TGTGCCAGCAGTTCCTGGACAGGGTTTAGGACTGAAGCTTTCTTT
TRBJ2-1,.,TRBV10-3,.,CAISDRQRNNEQFF,TGTGCCATCAGCGACAGACAGAGGAACAATGAGCAGTTCTTC
TRBJ2-3,.,TRBV7-2,.,CASSQTLDTQYF,TGTGCCAGCAGCCAAACCTTGGATACGCAGTATTTT
TRBJ2-1,TRBD1,TRBV7-6,.,CASSLEATGGENEQFF,TGTGCCAGCAGCTTAGAAGCGACAGGGGGGGAAAATGAGCAGTTCTTC
TRBJ1-2,.,TRBV11-2,once,CASSPLASKNYGYTF,TGTGCCAGCAGCCCACTAGCATCAAAAAACTATGGCTACACCTTC
TRBJ1-6,TRBD1,TRBV9,.,CASSVAPGQNSPLHF,TGTGCCAGCAGCGTAGCACCGGGACAGAATTCACCCCTCCACTTT
TRBJ1-5,TRBD1,TRBV12-3/TRBV12-4,.,CASSLSQGWEQPQHF,TGTGCCAGCAGTTTATCACAGGGGTGGGAACAGCCCCAGCATTTT
TRBJ1-4,.,TRBV10-3,.,CAISEGTTTNEKLFF,TGTGCCATCAGTGAGGGGACAACAACTAATGAAAAACTGTTTTTT
TRBJ2-7,TRBD2,TRBV27,few,CASSFILAGLPPLEQYF,TGTGCCAGCAGTTTTATCCTAGCGGGCTTACCCCCTCTCGAGCAGTACTTC
TRBJ2-3,.,TRBV5-1,.,CASSGYGALTDTQYF,TGCGCCAGCAGCGGATACGGGGCTCTCACAGATACGCAGTATTTT
TRBJ2-5,TRBD2,TRBV6-1,.,CASSEGDYVEETQYF,TGTGCCAGCAGTGAAGGGGACTACGTGGAGGAGACCCAGTACTTC
TRBJ2-1,TRBD2,TRBV12-3/TRBV12-4,.,CASSFRGVHNEQFF,TGTGCCAGCAGTTTCCGGGGGGTCCACAATGAGCAGTTCTTC
TRBJ2-1,TRBD1,TRBV5-1,few,CASGSQSGTGSRDSYNEQFF,TGCGCCAGCGGGAGCCAATCCGGGACAGGGAGTAGGGACTCCTACAATGAGCAGTTCTTC
TRBJ1-2,TRBD1,TRBV7-9,few,CASSLGTTGDGYTF,TGTGCCAGCAGCTTAGGGACGACAGGGGACGGCTACACCTTC
TRBJ2-1,TRBD2,TRBV5-1,.,CASSPSGLAASNEQFF,TGCGCCAGCAGCCCTTCCGGACTAGCGGCCTCCAATGAGCAGTTCTTC
TRBJ1-2,.,TRBV20-1,.,CSARSREGLYGYTF,TGCAGTGCTAGATCCAGGGAAGGTCTCTATGGCTACACCTTC
TRBJ2-5,.,TRBV10-3,.,CAISHGDEQYF,TGTGCCATCAGCCACGGCGATGAGCAGTACTTC
TRBJ2-5,.,TRBV5-1,.,CASFGQWETQYF,TGCGCCAGCTTCGGACAGTGGGAGACCCAGTACTTC
TRBJ2-1,TRBD2,TRBV11-2,.,CASSFSSGGGLNEQFF,TGTGCCAGCAGCTTCTCTAGCGGGGGGGGACTCAATGAGCAGTTCTTC
TRBJ1-6,.,TRBV15,.,CATSREIQTGSPLHF,TGTGCCACCAGCAGAGAAATCCAGACCGGGTCACCCCTCCACTTT
TRBJ2-3,.,TRBV20-1,.,CSAEWGDTQYF,TGCAGTGCGGAGTGGGGGGATACGCAGTATTTT
TRBJ2-2,.,TRBV20-1,few,CSARDYSTGELFF,TGCAGTGCTAGAGACTACAGCACCGGGGAGCTGTTTTTT
TRBJ2-7,.,TRBV27,few,CASSTGPTPYEQYF,TGTGCCAGCAGCACCGGACCAACCCCCTACGAGCAGTACTTC
TRBJ2-4,.,TRBV28,few,CATADRTGNIQYF,TGTGCCACCGCAGACAGGACGGGAAACATTCAGTACTTC
TRBJ1-4,.,TRBV6-1,.,CASSEYRDGEKLFF,TGTGCCAGCAGTGAATACAGGGATGGTGAAAAACTGTTTTTT
TRBJ1-2,TRBD1,TRBV12-3/TRBV12-4,.,CASSPLGQRPGYGYTF,TGTGCCAGCAGTCCCCTGGGACAGAGGCCTGGCTATGGCTACACCTTC
TRBJ1-2,.,TRBV12-5,.,CASGPSVENGYTF,TGTGCTAGTGGTCCCTCGGTGGAGAATGGCTACACCTTC
TRBJ2-5,TRBD2,TRBV7-9,.,CASSFPFGEGETQYF,TGTGCCAGCAGCTTTCCCTTCGGGGAGGGCGAGACCCAGTACTTC
TRBJ2-1,TRBD2,TRBV7-2,.,CASSLVLAGLSSYNEQFF,TGTGCCAGCAGCTTAGTACTAGCGGGTTTGAGCTCCTACAATGAGCAGTTCTTC
TRBJ2-5,.,TRBV5-1,.,CASSVTRWDEQYF,TGCGCCAGCAGCGTGACCCGGTGGGATGAGCAGTACTTC
TRBJ2-1,TRBD1,TRBV3-1,.,CASSGQESNEQFF,TGTGCCAGCAGCGGACAGGAAAGCAATGAGCAGTTCTTC